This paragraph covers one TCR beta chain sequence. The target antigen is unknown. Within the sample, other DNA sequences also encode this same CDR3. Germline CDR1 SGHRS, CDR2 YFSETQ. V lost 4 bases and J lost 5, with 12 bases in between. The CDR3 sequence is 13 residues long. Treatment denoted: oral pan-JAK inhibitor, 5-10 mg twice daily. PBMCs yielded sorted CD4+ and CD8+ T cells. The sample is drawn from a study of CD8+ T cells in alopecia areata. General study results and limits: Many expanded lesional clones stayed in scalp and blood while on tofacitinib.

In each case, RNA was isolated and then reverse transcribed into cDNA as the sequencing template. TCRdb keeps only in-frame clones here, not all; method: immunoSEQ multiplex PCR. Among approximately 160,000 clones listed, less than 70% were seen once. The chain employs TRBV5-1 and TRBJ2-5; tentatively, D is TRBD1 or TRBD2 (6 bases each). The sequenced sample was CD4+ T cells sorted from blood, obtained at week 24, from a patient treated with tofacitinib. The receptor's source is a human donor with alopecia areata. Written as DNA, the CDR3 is TGCGCCAGCAGCCTGGAGGGGGAGGAGACCCAGTACTTC. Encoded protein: CASSLEGEETQYF.